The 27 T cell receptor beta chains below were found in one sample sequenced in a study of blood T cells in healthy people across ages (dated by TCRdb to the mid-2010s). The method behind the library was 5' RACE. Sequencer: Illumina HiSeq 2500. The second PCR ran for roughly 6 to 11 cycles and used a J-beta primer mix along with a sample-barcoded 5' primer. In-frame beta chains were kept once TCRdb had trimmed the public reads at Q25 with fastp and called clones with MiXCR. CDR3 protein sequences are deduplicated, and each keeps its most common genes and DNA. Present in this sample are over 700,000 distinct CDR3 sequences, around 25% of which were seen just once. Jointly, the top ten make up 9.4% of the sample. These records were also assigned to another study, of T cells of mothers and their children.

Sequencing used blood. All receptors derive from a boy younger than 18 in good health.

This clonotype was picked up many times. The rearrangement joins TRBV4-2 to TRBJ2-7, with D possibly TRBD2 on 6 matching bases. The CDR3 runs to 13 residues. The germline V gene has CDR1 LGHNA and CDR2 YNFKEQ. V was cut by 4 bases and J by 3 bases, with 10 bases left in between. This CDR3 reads CASSPPGDYEQYF. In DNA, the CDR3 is TGTGCCAGCAGCCCCCCGGGGGACTACGAGCAGTACTTC.

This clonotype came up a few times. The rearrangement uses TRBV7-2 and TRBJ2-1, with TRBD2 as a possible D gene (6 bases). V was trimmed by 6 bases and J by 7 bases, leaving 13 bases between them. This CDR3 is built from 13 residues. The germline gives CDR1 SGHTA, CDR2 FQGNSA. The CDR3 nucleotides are TGTGCCAGCAGGGCCGCTGCGGGGAATGAGCAGTTCTTC. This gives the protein CASRAAAGNEQFF.

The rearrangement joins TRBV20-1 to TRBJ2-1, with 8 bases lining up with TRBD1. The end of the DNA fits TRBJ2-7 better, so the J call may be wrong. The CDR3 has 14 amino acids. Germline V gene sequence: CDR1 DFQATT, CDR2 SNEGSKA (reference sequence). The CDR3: CSASRAGGAGEQYF. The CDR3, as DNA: TGCAGTGCTAGTAGGGCAGGGGGCGCGGGAGAGCAGTACTTC.

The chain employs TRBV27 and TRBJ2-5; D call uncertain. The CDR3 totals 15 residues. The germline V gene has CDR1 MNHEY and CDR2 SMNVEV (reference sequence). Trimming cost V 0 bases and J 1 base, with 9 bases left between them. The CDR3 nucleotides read TGTGCCAGCAGTTTATCGGGTTACCCCCAAGAGACCCAGTACTTC. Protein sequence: CASSLSGYPQETQYF.

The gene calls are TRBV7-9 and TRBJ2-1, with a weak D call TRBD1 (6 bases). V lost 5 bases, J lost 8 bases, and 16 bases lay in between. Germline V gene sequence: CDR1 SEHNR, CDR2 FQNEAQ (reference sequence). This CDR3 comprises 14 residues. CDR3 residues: CASSPGPGDHEQFF. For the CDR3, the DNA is TGTGCCAGCAGCCCGGGACCAGGGGACCATGAGCAGTTCTTC.

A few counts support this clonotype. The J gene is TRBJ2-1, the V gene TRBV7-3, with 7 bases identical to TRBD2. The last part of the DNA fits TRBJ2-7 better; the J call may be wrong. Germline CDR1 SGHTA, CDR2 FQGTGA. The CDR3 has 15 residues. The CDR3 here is CASSLIGEGYNEQYF. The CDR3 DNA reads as TGTGCCAGCAGCTTAATAGGGGAGGGCTACAATGAGCAGTACTTC.

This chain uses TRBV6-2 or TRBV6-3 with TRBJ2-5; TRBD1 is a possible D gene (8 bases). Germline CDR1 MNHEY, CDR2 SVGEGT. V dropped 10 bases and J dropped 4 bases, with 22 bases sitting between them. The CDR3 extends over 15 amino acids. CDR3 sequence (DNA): TGTGCCACCACCCCAAAACAGGGGGGGTCAGAGACCCAGTACTTC. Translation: CATTPKQGGSETQYF.

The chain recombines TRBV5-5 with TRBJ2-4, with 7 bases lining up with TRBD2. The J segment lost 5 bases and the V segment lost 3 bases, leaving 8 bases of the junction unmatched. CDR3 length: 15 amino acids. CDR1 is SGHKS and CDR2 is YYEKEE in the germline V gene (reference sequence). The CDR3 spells CASSSGGGSENIQYF. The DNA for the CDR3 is TGTGCCAGCAGCTCTGGGGGGGGATCGGAAAACATTCAGTACTTC.

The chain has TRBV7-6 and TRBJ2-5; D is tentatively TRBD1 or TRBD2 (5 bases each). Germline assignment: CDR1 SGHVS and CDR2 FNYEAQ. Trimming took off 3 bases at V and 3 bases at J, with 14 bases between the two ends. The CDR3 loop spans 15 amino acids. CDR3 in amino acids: CASSFPWQGEETQYF. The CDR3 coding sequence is TGTGCCAGCAGCTTCCCCTGGCAGGGAGAAGAGACCCAGTACTTC.

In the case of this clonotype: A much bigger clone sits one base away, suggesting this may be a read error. The CDR3 region is CSARVRGRRQPYEQYF. As DNA, the CDR3 is TGCAGTGCTAGAGTAAGGGGCCGAAGACAGCCCTACGAGCAGTACTTC. V is TRBV20-1 and J is TRBJ2-5, with a tentative D call TRBD1 (5 bases). The assigned J gene may be wrong: the sequence end matches TRBJ2-7 better. This CDR3 is built from 16 residues. Germline V gene lookup returns CDR1 DFQATT and CDR2 SNEGSKA (reference sequence).

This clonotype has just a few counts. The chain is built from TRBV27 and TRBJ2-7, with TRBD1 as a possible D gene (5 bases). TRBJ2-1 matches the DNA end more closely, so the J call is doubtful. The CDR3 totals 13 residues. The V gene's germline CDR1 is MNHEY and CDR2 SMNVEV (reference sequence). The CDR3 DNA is TGTGCCAGCAGTTTATCGGACAAGAATGAGCAGTTCTTC. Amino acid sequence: CASSLSDKNEQFF.

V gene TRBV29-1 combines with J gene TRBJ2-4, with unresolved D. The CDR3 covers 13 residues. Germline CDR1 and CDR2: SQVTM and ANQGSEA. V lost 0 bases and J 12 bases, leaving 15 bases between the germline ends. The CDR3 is CSVEDKGILGQYF. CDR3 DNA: TGCAGCGTTGAAGATAAGGGCATTCTGGGTCAGTACTTC.

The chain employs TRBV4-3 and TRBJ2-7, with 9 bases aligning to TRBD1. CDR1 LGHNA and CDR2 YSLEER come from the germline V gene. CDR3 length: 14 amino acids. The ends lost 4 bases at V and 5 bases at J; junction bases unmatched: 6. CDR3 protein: CASSLDRGENEQYF. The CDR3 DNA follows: TGCGCCAGCAGCCTGGACAGGGGCGAAAACGAGCAGTACTTC.

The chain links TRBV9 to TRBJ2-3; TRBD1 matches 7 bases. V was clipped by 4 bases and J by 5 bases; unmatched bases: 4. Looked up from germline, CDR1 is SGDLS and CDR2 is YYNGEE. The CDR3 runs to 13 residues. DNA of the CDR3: TGTGCCAGCAGCCCGCGGACAGGAGATACGCAGTATTTT. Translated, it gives CASSPRTGDTQYF.

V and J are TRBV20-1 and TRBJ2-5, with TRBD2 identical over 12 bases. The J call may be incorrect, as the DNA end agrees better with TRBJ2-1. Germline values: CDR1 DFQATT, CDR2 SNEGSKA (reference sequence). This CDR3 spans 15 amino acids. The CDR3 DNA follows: TGCAGTGCCCCCCCCCTAGCGGGGGGGCCCAATGAGCAGTTCTTC. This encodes CSAPPLAGGPNEQFF.

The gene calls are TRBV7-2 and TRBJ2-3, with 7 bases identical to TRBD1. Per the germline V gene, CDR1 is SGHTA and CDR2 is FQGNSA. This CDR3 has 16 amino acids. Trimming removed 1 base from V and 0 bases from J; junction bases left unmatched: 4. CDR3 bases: TGTGCCAGCAGCTTAGGGAAGACAGGGAGCACAGATACGCAGTATTTT. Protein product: CASSLGKTGSTDTQYF.

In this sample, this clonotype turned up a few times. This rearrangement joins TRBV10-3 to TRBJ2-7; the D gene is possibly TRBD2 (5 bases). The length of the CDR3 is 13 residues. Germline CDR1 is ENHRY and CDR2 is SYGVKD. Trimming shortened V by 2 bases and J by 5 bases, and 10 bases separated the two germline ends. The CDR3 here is CAISEVGGHEQYF. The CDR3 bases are TGTGCCATCAGTGAGGTAGGAGGCCACGAGCAGTACTTC.

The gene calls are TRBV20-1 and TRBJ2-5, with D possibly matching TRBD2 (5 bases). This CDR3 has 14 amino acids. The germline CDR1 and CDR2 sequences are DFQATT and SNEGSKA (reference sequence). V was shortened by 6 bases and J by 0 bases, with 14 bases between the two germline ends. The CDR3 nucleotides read TGCAGTGCACTTCCGGCGGACTACCAAGAGACCCAGTACTTC. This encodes CSALPADYQETQYF.

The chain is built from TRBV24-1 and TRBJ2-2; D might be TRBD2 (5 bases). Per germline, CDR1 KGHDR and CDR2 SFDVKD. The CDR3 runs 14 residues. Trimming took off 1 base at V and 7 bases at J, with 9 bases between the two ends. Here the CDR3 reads CATSDFTGNGELFF. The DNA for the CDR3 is TGTGCCACCAGTGATTTCACGGGGAACGGGGAGCTGTTTTTT.

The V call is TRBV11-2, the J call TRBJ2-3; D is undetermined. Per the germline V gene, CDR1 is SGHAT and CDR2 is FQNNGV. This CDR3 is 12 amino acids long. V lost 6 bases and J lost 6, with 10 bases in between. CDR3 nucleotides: TGTGCCAGCAGACCCTCCTGGGATACGCAGTATTTT. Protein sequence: CASRPSWDTQYF.

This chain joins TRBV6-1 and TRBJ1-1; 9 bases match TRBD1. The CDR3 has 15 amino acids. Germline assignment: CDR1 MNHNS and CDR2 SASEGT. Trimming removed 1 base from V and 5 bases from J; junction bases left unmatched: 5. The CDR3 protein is CASSEGGQGLTEAFF. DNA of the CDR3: TGTGCCAGCAGTGAAGGTGGACAGGGGTTGACTGAAGCTTTCTTT.

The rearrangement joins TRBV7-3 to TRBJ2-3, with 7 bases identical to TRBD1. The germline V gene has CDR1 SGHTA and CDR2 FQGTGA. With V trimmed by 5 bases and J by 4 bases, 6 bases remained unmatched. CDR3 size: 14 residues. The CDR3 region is CASSSDRAADTQYF. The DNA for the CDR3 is TGTGCCAGCAGCAGTGACAGGGCCGCAGATACGCAGTATTTT.

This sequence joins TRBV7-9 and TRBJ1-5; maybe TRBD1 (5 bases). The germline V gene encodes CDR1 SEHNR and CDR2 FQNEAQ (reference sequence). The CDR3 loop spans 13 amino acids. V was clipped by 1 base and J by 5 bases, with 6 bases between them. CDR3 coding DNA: TGTGCCAGCAGCTTAGGGGACTATCAGCCCCAGCATTTT. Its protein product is CASSLGDYQPQHF. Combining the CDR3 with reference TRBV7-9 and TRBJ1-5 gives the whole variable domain DTGVSQNPRHKITKRGQNVTFRCDPISEHNRLYWYRQTLGQGPEFLTYFQNEAQLEKSRLLSDRFSAERPKGSFSTLEIQRTEQGDSAMYLCASSLGDYQPQHFGDGTRLSIL.

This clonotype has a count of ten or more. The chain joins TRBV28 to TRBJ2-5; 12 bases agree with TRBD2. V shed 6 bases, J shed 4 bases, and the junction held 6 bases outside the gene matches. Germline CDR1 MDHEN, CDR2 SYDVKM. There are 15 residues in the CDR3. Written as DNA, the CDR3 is TGTGCCAGCAGCCTACTAGCGGGAGGTATAGAGACCCAGTACTTC. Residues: CASSLLAGGIETQYF.

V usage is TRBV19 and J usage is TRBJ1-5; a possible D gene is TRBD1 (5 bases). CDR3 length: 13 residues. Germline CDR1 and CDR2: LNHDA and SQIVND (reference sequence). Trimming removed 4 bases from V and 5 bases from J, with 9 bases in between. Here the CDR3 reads CASSRGGYQPQHF. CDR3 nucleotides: TGTGCCAGTAGTAGGGGCGGATATCAGCCCCAGCATTTT. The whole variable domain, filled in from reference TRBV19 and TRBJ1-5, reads DGGITQSPKYLFRKEGQNVTLSCEQNLNHDAMYWYRQDPGQGLRLIYYSQIVNDFQKGDIAEGYSVSREKKESFPLTVTSAQKNPTAFYLCASSRGGYQPQHFGDGTRLSIL.

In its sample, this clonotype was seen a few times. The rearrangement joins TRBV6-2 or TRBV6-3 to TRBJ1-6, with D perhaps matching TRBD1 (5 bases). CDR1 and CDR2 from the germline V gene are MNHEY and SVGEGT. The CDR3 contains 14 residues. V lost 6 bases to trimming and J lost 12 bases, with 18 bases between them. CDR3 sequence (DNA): TGTGCCAGCAGGATAGCGTTAAGGGGAGAACCCCTCCACTTT. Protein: CASRIALRGEPLHF.

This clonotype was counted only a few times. The CDR3, as DNA: TGTGCCAGCAGTTACTCCCGGGGTATTACTGGAAACACCATATATTTT. This sequence encodes CASSYSRGITGNTIYF. The rearrangement links TRBV6-5 to TRBJ1-3; D not resolved. The CDR3 has 16 residues. CDR1 is MNHEY, CDR2 SVGAGI, per germline. Trimming stripped 0 bases from V and 2 bases from J, with 11 bases between.